This T cell receptor (beta chain) was sequenced for a study of identical twins. Comments on this clonotype: The antigen is undetermined.

CDR1 SGHDN and CDR2 FVKESK come from the germline V gene. Germline trimming cut 3 bases from V and 4 bases from J; bases unmatched to any gene: 5. The CDR3 consists of 15 residues. TCRdb reprocessed the 5' RACE reads via MiXCR and lists one record per CDR3 protein. The sample lists fewer than 650,000 distinct CDR3 sequences; around 7.5% were seen once. Study-level points and caveats: Beta clonotypes that were abundant in cord blood contained fewer insertions, a pattern absent from memory repertoires. There is a chance that invariant MAIT and iNKT cells partially muddied zero-insertion analyses.

These data were also filed under a second study, of yellow fever vaccine responses in identical twins.

This receptor was taken from a woman younger than 30 in good health. The chain uses TRBV14 and TRBJ2-3, with 9 bases matching TRBD2. Material: PBMCs. The CDR3 spells CASSQGLAWADTQYF. DNA for the CDR3: TGTGCCAGCAGCCAGGGACTAGCTTGGGCAGATACGCAGTATTTT.